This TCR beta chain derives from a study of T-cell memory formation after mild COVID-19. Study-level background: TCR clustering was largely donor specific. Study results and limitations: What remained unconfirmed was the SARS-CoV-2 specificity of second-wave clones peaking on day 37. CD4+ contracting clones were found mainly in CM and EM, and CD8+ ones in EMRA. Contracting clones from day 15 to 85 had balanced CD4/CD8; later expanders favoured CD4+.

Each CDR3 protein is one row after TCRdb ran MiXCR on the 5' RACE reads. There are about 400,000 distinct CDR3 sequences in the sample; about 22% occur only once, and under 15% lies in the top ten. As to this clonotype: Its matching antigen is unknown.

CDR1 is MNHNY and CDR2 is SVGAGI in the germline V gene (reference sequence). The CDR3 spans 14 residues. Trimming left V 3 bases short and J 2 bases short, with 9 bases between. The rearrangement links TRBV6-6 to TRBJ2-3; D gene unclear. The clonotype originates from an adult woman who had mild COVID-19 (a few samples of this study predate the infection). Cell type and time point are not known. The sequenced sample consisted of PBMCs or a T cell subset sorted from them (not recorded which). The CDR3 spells CASSYALSTDTQYF. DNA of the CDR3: TGTGCCAGCAGTTATGCGCTATCCACAGATACGCAGTATTTT.